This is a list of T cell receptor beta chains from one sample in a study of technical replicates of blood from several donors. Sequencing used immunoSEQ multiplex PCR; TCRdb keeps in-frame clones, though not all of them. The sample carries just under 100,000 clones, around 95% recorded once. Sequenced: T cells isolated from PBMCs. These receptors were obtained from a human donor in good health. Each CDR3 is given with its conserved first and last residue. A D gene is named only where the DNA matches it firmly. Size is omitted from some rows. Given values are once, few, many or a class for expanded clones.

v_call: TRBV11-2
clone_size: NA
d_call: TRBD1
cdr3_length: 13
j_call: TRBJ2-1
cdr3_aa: CASSATGGNEQFF
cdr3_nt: TGTGCCAGCAGCGCGACAGGGGGCAATGAGCAGTTCTTC

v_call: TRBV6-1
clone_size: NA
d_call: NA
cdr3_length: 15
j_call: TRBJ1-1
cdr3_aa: CASGGESFMNTEAFF
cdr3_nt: TGTGCCAGCGGCGGCGAATCGTTCATGAACACTGAAGCTTTCTTT

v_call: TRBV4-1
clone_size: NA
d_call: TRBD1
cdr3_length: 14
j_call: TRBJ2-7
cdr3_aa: CASSQQTGGYEQYF
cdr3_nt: TGCGCCAGCAGCCAGCAGACAGGGGGCTACGAGCAGTACTTC

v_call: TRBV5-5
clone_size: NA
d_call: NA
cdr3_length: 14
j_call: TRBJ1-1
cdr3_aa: CASGRWGQNTEAFF
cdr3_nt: TGTGCCAGCGGCCGCTGGGGACAGAACACTGAAGCTTTCTTT

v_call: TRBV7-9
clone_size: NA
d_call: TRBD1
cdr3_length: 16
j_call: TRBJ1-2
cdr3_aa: CASSLEGTGQDYGYTF
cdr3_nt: TGTGCCAGCAGCTTAGAGGGGACCGGACAGGATTATGGCTACACCTTC

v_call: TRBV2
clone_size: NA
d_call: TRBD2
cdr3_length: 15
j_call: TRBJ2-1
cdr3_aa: CASSELVAGDNEQFF
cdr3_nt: TGTGCCAGCAGTGAATTGGTTGCGGGGGACAATGAGCAGTTCTTC

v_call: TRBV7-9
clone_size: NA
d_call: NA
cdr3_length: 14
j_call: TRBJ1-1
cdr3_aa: CASITGGANTEAFF
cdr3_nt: TGTGCCAGCATCACCGGGGGAGCGAACACTGAAGCTTTCTTT

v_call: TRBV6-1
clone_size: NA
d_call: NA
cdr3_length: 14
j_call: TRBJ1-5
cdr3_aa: CASREYSYNQPQHF
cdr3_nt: TGTGCCAGCAGGGAATACAGCTACAATCAGCCCCAGCATTTT

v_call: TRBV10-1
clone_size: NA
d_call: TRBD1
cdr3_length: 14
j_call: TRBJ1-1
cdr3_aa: CASSERTGQTEAFF
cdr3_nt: TGCGCCAGCAGTGAACGGACAGGGCAGACTGAAGCTTTCTTT

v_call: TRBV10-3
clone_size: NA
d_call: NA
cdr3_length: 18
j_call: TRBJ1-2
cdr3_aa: CAIRDEWGLGRVDYGYTF
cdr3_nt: TGTGCCATCAGAGACGAGTGGGGACTTGGCAGGGTCGACTATGGCTACACCTTC

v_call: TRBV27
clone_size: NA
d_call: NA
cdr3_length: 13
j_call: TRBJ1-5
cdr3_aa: CASSKDSFQPQHF
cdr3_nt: TGTGCCAGCAGTAAGGACAGTTTCCAGCCCCAGCATTTT

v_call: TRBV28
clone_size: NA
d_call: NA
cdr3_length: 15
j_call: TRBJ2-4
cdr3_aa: CASSVRGEAKNIQYF
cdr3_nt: TGTGCCAGCAGTGTCAGGGGGGAGGCCAAAAACATTCAGTACTTC

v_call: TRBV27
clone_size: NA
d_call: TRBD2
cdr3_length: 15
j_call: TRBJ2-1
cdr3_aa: CASSFVAGGWNEQFF
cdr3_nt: TGTGCCAGCAGTTTCGTAGCGGGAGGTTGGAATGAGCAGTTCTTC

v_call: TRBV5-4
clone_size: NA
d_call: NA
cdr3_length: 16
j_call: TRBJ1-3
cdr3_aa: CASSSGGPDSGNTIYF
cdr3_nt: TGTGCCAGCAGCTCGGGGGGCCCGGACTCTGGAAACACCATATATTTT

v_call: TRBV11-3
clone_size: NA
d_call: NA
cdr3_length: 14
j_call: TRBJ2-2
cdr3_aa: CASSSFSNTGELFF
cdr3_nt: TGTGCCAGCAGCTCATTTAGCAACACCGGGGAGCTGTTTTTT

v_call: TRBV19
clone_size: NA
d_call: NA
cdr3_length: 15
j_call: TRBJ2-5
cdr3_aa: CASSTKTGTKETQYF
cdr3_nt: TGTGCCAGTAGTACCAAGACAGGAACTAAAGAGACCCAGTACTTC

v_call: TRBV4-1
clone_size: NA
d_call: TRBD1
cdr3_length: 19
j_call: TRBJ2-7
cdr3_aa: CASSQDIGRLPGQLYEQYF
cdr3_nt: TGCGCCAGCAGCCAAGACATTGGGCGTCTACCGGGACAGCTCTACGAGCAGTACTTC

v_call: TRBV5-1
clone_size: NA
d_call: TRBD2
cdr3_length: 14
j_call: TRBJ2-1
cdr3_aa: CASSVSGEHNEQFF
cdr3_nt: TGCGCCAGCAGCGTTAGCGGGGAGCACAATGAGCAGTTCTTC

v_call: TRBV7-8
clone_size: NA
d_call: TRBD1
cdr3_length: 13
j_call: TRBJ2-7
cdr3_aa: CASSSDRGDEQYF
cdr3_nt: TGTGCCAGCAGCTCGGACAGGGGCGACGAGCAGTACTTC

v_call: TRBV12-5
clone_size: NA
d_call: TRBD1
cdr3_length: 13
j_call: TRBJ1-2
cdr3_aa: CASGLVGTVGYTF
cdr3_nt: TGTGCTAGTGGTTTGGTAGGGACAGTTGGCTACACCTTC

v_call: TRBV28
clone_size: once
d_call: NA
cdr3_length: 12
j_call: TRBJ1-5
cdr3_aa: CASSQASQPQHF
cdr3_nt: TGTGCCAGCAGTCAGGCTTCGCAGCCCCAGCATTTT

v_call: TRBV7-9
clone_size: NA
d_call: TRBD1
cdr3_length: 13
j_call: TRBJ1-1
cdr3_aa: CASSYRQGTEAFF
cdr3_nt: TGTGCCAGCAGCTACCGACAGGGCACTGAAGCTTTCTTT

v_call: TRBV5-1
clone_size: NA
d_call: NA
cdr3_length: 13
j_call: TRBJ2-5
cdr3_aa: CASRPGTVQTQYF
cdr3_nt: TGCGCCAGCAGGCCAGGGACTGTGCAGACCCAGTACTTC

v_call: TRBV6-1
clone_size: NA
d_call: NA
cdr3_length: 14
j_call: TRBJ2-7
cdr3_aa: CASSEAQNTYEQYF
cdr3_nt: TGTGCCAGCAGTGAAGCTCAAAACACCTACGAGCAGTACTTC

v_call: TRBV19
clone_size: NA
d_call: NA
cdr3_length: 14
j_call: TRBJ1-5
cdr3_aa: CASYTPGGLQPQHF
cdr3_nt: TGTGCCAGTTACACACCGGGGGGGTTGCAGCCCCAGCATTTT

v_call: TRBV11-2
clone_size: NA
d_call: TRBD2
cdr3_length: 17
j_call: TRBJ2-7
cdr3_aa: CASSLTSLSGALYEQYF
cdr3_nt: TGTGCCAGCAGCTTAACCTCCCTGAGCGGGGCGCTCTACGAGCAGTACTTC

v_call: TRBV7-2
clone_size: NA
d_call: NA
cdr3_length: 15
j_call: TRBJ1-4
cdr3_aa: CASSLVWGDDEKLFF
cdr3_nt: TGTGCCAGCAGCTTAGTTTGGGGGGACGATGAAAAACTGTTTTTT

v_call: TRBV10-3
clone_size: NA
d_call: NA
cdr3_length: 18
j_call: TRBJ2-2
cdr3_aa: CAIRPAPGTSTDTGELFF
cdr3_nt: TGTGCCATCAGACCCGCGCCCGGGACTTCAACGGACACCGGGGAGCTGTTTTTT

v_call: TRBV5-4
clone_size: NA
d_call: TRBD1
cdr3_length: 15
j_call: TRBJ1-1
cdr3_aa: CASSPGTALNTEAFF
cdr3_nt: TGTGCCAGCAGCCCGGGGACAGCATTGAACACTGAAGCTTTCTTT

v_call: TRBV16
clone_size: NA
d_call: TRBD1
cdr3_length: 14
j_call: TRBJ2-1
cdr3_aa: CASSPRTGTNEQFF
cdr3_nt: TGTGCCAGCAGCCCCCGGACAGGGACCAATGAGCAGTTCTTC

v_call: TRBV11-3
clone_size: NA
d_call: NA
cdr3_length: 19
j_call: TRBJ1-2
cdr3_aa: CASSPGPGEDRATNYGYTF
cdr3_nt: TGTGCCAGCAGCCCAGGGCCGGGGGAGGACCGGGCGACTAACTATGGCTACACCTTC

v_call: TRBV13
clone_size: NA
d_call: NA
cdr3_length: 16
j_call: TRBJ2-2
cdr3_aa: CASSFPTGPNTGELFF
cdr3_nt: TGTGCCAGCAGTTTCCCGACAGGTCCGAACACCGGGGAGCTGTTTTTT

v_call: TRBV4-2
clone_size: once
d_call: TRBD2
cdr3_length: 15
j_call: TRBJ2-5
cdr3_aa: CASSRTSGGAETQYF
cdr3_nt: TGTGCCAGCAGCCGGACTAGCGGGGGGGCAGAGACCCAGTACTTC

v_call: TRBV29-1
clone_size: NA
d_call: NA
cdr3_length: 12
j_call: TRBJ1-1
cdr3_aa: CSVEDNRDLPFF
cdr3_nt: TGCAGCGTTGAAGACAACAGGGATTTGCCTTTCTTT

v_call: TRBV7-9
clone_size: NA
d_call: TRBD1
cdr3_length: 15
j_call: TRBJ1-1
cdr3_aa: CASSLRQGTLSEAFF
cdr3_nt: TGTGCCAGCAGTCTAAGACAGGGGACACTCTCTGAAGCTTTCTTT

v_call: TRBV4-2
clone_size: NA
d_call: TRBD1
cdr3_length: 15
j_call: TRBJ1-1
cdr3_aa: CASSLEQGVNTEAFF
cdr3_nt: TGTGCCAGCAGCCTGGAACAGGGGGTGAACACTGAAGCTTTCTTT

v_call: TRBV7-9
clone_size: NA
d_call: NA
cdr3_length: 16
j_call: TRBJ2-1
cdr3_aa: CASSPWTQMAYNEQFF
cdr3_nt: TGTGCCAGCAGCCCTTGGACTCAAATGGCTTACAATGAGCAGTTCTTC

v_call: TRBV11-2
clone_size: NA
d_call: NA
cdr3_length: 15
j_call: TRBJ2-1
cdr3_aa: CASSLVRGSYNEQFF
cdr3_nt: TGTGCCAGCAGCTTAGTCAGGGGCTCCTACAATGAGCAGTTCTTC

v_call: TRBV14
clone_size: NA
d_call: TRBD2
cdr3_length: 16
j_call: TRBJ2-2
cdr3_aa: CASSQDLAGVAGELFF
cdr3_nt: TGTGCCAGCAGCCAAGACCTAGCGGGGGTGGCCGGGGAGCTGTTTTTT

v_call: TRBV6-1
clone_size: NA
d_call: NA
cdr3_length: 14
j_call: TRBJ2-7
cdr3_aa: CASILQGPSYEQYF
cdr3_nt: TGTGCCAGCATCCTACAGGGCCCCTCCTACGAGCAGTACTTC

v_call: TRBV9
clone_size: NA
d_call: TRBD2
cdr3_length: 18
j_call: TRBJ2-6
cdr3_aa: CASSVLASGSSGANVLTF
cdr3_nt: TGTGCCAGCAGCGTATTAGCTAGCGGAAGCTCTGGGGCCAACGTCCTGACTTTC

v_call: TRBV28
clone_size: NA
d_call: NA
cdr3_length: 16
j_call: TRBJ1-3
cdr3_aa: CASSGDFFGSGNTIYF
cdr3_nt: TGTGCCAGCAGTGGAGACTTCTTCGGCTCAGGGAACACCATATATTTT

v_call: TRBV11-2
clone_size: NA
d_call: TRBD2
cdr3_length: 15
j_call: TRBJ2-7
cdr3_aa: CASSPSSGGAGEQYF
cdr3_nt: TGTGCCAGCAGCCCGTCTAGCGGGGGGGCCGGCGAGCAGTACTTC

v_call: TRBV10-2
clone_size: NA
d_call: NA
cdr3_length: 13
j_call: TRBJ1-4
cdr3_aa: CASSEVGGLKLFF
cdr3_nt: TGCGCCAGCAGTGAGGTCGGGGGGCTAAAACTGTTTTTT

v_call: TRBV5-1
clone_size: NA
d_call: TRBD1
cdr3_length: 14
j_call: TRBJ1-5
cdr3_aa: CASSWTGGNQPQHF
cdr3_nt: TGCGCCAGCAGCTGGACAGGGGGCAATCAGCCCCAGCATTTT

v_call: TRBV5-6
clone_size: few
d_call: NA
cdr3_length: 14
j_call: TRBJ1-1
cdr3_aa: CASSWTQGNTEAFF
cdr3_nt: TGTGCCAGCAGCTGGACCCAGGGGAACACTGAAGCTTTCTTT

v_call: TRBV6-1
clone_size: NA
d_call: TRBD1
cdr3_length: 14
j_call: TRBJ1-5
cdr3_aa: CASRDRPANQPQHF
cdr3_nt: TGTGCCAGCAGGGACAGGCCGGCCAATCAGCCCCAGCATTTT

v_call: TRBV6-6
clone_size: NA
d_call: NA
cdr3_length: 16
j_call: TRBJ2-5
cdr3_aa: CASSYSGVASQETQYF
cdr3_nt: TGTGCCAGCAGTTACTCGGGAGTAGCATCTCAAGAGACCCAGTACTTC

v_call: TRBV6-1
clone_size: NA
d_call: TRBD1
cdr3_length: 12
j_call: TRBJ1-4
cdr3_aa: CASSEAFGQGLF
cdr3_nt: TGTGCCAGCAGTGAAGCGTTTGGACAGGGGCTTTTT

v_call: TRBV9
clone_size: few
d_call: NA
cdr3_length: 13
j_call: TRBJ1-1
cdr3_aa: CASSVSGDTEAFF
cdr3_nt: TGTGCCAGCAGCGTGAGCGGGGACACTGAAGCTTTCTTT

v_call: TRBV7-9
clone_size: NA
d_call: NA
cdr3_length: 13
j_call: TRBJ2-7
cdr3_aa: CASSSPAVYEQYF
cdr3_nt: TGTGCCAGCAGCTCTCCAGCGGTGTACGAGCAGTACTTC

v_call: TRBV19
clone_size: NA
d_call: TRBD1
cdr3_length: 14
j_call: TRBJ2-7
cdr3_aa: CASSSRDSTYEQYF
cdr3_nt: TGTGCCAGTAGTAGTCGGGACAGCACCTACGAGCAGTACTTC